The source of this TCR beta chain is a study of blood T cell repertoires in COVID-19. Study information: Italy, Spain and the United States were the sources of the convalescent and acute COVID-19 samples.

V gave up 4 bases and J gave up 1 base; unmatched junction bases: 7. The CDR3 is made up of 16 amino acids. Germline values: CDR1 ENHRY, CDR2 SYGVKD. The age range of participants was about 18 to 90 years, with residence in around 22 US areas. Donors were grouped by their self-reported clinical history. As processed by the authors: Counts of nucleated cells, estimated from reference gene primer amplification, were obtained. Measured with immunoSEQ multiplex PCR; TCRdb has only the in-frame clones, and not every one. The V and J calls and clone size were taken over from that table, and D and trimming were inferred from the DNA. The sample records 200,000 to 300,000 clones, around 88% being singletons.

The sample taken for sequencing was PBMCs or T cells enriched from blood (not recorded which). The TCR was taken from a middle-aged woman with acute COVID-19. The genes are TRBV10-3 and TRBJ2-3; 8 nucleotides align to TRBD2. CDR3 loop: CAISGKTSAGTDTQYF. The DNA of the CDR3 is TGTGCCATCAGTGGGAAGACTAGCGCGGGCACAGATACGCAGTATTTT.